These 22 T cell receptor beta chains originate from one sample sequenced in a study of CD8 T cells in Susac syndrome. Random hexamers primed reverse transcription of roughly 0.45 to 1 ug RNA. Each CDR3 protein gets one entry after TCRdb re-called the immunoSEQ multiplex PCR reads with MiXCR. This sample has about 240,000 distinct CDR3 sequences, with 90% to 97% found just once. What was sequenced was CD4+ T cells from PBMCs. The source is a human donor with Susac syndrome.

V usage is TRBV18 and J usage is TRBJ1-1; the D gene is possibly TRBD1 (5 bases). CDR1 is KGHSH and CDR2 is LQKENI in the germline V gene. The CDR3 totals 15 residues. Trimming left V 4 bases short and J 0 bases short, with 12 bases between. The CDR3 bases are TGTGCCAGCTCACATGGGGGAGCCTTGAACACTGAAGCTTTCTTT. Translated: CASSHGGALNTEAFF.

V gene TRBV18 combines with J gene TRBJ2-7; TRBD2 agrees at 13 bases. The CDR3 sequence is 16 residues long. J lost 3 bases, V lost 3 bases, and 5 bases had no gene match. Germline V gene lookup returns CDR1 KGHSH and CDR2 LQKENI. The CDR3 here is CASSPLGLAGHYEQYF. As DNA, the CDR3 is TGTGCCAGCTCACCCCTGGGACTAGCGGGACACTACGAGCAGTACTTC.

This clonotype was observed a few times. In nucleotides, the CDR3 is TGTGCCAGCTCACCTGGTTCTGAGACCCAGTACTTC. It specifies CASSPGSETQYF. The rearrangement joins TRBV18 to TRBJ2-5; D unclear. Germline V CDR1 and CDR2: KGHSH, LQKENI. The V end lost 3 bases, the J end lost 5 bases, and 7 bases lay between the germline ends. The CDR3 consists of 12 residues.

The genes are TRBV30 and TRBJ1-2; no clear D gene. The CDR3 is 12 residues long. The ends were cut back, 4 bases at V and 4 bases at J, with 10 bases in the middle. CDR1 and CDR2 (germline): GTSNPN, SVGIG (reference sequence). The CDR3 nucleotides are TGTGCCTGGACGGTAGACTCCTATGGCTACACCTTC. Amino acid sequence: CAWTVDSYGYTF.

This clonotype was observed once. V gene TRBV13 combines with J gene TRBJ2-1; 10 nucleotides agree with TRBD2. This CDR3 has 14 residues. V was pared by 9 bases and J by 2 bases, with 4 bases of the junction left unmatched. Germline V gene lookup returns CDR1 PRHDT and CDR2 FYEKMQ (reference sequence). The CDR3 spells CASKREGPYNEQFF. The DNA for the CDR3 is TGTGCCAGTAAGCGGGAGGGCCCCTACAATGAGCAGTTCTTC.

Written as DNA, the CDR3 is TGTGCCAGCAGTTACCGGGGCGGAGGGGCCAACGTCCTGACTTTC. This translates into CASSYRGGGANVLTF. J is TRBJ2-6 and V is TRBV6-5; D is possibly TRBD1 or TRBD2 (5 bases each). The CDR3 has 15 amino acids. Trimming stripped 2 bases from V and 4 bases from J, with 9 bases between. Germline lookup yields CDR1 MNHEY and CDR2 SVGAGI.

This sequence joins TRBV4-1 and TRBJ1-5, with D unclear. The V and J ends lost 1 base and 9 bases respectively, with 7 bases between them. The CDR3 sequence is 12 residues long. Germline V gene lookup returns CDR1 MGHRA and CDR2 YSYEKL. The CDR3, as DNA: TGCGCCAGCAGCCAAGGCTTAGGGCCCCAGCATTTT. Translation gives CASSQGLGPQHF.

The CDR3 reads CASSSAGVGGFPYEQYF. The CDR3 region has the DNA TGTGCCAGCAGCTCGGCGGGGGTGGGAGGCTTTCCCTACGAGCAGTACTTC. This rearrangement joins TRBV7-9 to TRBJ2-7; 7 nucleotides agree with TRBD2. V lost 4 bases to trimming and J lost 2 bases; unmatched junction nucleotides: 14. The CDR3 is made up of 17 amino acids. Germline lookup yields CDR1 SEHNR and CDR2 FQNEAQ (reference sequence).

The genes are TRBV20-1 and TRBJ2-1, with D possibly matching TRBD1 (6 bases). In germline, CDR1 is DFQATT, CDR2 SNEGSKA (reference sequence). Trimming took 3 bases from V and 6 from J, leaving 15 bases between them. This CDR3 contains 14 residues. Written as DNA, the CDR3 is TGCAGTGCTAGCTACTACAGGGTCCCCAATGAGCAGTTCTTC. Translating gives CSASYYRVPNEQFF.

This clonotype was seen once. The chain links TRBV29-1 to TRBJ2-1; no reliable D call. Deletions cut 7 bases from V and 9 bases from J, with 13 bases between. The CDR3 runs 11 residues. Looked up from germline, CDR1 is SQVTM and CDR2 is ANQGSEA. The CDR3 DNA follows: TGCAGCGCCACGTCCGGTCCTGAGCAGTTCTTC. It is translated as CSATSGPEQFF.

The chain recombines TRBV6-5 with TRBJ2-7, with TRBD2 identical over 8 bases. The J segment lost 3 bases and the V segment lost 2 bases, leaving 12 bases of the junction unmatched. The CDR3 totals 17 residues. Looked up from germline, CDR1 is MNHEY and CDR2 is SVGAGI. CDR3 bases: TGTGCCAGCAGTTACCGGAGATTAGCGGGACGATTCTACGAGCAGTACTTC. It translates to CASSYRRLAGRFYEQYF.

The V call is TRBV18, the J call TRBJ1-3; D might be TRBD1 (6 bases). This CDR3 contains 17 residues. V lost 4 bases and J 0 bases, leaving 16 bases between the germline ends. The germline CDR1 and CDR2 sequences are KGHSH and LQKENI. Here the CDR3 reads CASSQTRDTFSGNTIYF. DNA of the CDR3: TGTGCCAGCTCACAAACCCGGGACACTTTCTCTGGAAACACCATATATTTT. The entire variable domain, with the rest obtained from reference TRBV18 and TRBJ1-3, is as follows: NAGVMQNPRHLVRRRGQEARLRCSPMKGHSHVYWYRQLPEEGLKFMVYLQKENIIDESGMPKERFSAEFPKEGPSILRIQQVVRGDSAAYFCASSQTRDTFSGNTIYFGEGSWLTVV.

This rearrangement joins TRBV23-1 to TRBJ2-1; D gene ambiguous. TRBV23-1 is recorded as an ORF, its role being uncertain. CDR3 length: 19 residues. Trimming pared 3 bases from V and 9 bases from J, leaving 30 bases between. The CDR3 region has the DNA TGCGCCAGCAGTCATTCTTTTAGTATCGGATGTTTACGGGTGGGTGAGCAGTTCTTC. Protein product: CASSHSFSIGCLRVGEQFF.

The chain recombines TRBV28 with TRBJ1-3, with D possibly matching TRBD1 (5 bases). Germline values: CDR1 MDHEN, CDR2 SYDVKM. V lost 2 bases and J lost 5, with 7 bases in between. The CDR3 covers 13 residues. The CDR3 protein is CASSLGTRNTIYF. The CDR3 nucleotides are TGTGCCAGCAGTTTAGGGACTCGAAACACCATATATTTT.

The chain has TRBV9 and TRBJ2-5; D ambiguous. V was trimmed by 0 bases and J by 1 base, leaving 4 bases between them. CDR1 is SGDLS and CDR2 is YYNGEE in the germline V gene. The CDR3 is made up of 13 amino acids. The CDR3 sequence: CASSVAGQETQYF. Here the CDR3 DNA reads TGTGCCAGCAGCGTAGCAGGCCAAGAGACCCAGTACTTC. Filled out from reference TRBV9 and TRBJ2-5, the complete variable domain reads DSGVTQTPKHLITATGQRVTLRCSPRSGDLSVYWYQQSLDQGLQFLIQYYNGEERAKGNILERFSAQQFPDLHSELNLSSLELGDSALYFCASSVAGQETQYFGPGTRLLVL.

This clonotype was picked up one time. The CDR3, as DNA: TGCAGTGCCATTAACCCGGCAGGGGCATTGGCCCAGCATTTT. Translated: CSAINPAGALAQHF. The gene calls are TRBV20-1 and TRBJ1-5; tentatively, D is TRBD1 (6 bases). The CDR3 is 14 amino acids. Trimming pared 6 bases from V and 11 bases from J, leaving 23 bases between. CDR1 DFQATT and CDR2 SNEGSKA come from the germline V gene (reference sequence).

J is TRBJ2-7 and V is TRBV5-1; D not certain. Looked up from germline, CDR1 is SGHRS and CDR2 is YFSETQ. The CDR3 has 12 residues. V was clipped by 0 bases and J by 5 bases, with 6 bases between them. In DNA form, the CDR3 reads TGCGCCAGCAGCTTGGAAGTCCACGAGCAGTACTTC. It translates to CASSLEVHEQYF. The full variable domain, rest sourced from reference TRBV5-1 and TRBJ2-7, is KAGVTQTPRYLIKTRGQQVTLSCSPISGHRSVSWYQQTPGQGLQFLFEYFSETQRNKGNFPGRFSGRQFSNSRSEMNVSTLELGDSALYLCASSLEVHEQYFGPGTRLTVT.

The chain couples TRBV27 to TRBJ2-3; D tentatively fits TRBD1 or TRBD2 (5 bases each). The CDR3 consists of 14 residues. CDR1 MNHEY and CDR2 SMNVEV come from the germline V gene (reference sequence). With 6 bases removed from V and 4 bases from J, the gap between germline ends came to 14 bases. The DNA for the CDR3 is TGTGCCAGCAGCTGGGGCCGGGGCGCAGATACGCAGTATTTT. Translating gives CASSWGRGADTQYF.

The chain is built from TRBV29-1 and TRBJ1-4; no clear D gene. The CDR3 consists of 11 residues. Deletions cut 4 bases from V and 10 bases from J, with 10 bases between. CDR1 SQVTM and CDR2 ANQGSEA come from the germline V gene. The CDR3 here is CSVAGLAKLFF. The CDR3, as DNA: TGCAGCGTTGCCGGTCTGGCAAAACTGTTTTTT.

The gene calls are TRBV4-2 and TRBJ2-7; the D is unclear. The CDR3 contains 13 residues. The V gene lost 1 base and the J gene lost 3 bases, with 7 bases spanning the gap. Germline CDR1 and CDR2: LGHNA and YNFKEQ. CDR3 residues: CASSQVPYYEQYF. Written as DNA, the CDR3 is TGTGCCAGCAGCCAAGTCCCATACTACGAGCAGTACTTC.

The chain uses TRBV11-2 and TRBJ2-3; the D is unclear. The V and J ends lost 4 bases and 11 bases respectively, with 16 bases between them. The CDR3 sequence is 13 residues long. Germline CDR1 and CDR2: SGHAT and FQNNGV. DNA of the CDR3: TGTGCCAGCAGCTCGATCGCGTCCGCAGGGCAGTATTTT. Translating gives CASSSIASAGQYF.

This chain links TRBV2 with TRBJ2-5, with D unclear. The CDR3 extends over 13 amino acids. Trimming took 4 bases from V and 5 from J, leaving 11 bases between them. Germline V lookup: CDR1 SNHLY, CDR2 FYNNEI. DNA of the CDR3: TGTGCCAGCAGTGCCCACATGGGGGAGACCCAGTACTTC. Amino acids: CASSAHMGETQYF.